These T cell receptor beta chains were read from a single sample in a study of T cell changes during pregnancy in multiple sclerosis. Sequencing was performed with immunoSEQ multiplex PCR; in TCRdb, only in-frame clones are kept and a portion is missing. The sample shows approximately 44,000 clones, roughly nine tenths of them seen only once. Here the sequenced sample was CD4+ T cells from peripheral blood mononuclear cells, taken before pregnancy. Receptor source: a female donor with multiple sclerosis, enrolled in a pregnancy study. Both conserved end residues are part of each CDR3. Each record gives: J gene, D gene, V gene, clone size, CDR3 protein, CDR3 DNA. A D gene is named only where the DNA matches it firmly. A row's size may be missing; if present it is once, few, many or a size class.

j_call: TRBJ2-7
d_call: .
v_call: TRBV5-8
clone_size: .
cdr3_aa: CASIPPKLRVGEQYF
cdr3_nt: TGTGCCAGCATCCCTCCCAAACTGAGGGTCGGCGAGCAGTACTTC

j_call: TRBJ1-5
d_call: .
v_call: TRBV6-5
clone_size: .
cdr3_aa: CASSTGLQPQHF
cdr3_nt: TGTGCCAGCAGTACAGGGCTACAGCCCCAGCATTTT

j_call: TRBJ1-3
d_call: TRBD1
v_call: TRBV18
clone_size: .
cdr3_aa: CASSGQGGSGNTIYF
cdr3_nt: TGTGCCAGCTCCGGACAGGGGGGATCTGGAAACACCATATATTTT

j_call: TRBJ2-7
d_call: TRBD2
v_call: TRBV9
clone_size: .
cdr3_aa: CASSVGLAGPYEQYF
cdr3_nt: TGTGCCAGCAGCGTAGGGTTAGCGGGGCCCTACGAGCAGTACTTC

j_call: TRBJ1-1
d_call: .
v_call: TRBV13
clone_size: .
cdr3_aa: CASSSGLQRAFF
cdr3_nt: TGTGCCAGCAGCTCCGGACTCCAGAGGGCTTTCTTT

j_call: TRBJ2-3
d_call: TRBD1
v_call: TRBV6-6
clone_size: .
cdr3_aa: CASSFTGGKDTQYF
cdr3_nt: TGTGCCAGCAGTTTTACAGGGGGCAAAGATACGCAGTATTTT

j_call: TRBJ1-2
d_call: TRBD1
v_call: TRBV27
clone_size: .
cdr3_aa: CASRDRVVGGYTF
cdr3_nt: TGTGCCAGCAGAGACAGGGTTGTGGGTGGCTACACCTTC

j_call: TRBJ2-2
d_call: TRBD2
v_call: TRBV6-1
clone_size: .
cdr3_aa: CASKVGGVLTGELFF
cdr3_nt: TGTGCCAGCAAAGTGGGAGGGGTGCTAACCGGGGAGCTGTTTTTT

j_call: TRBJ2-7
d_call: .
v_call: TRBV29-1
clone_size: .
cdr3_aa: CSGSKKAGGAEQYF
cdr3_nt: TGCAGCGGGAGTAAGAAAGCGGGCGGGGCCGAGCAGTACTTC

j_call: TRBJ1-1
d_call: .
v_call: TRBV9
clone_size: few
cdr3_aa: CASSSRPGAEAFF
cdr3_nt: TGTGCCAGCAGCTCCCGTCCAGGGGCAGAAGCTTTCTTT

j_call: TRBJ1-2
d_call: .
v_call: TRBV27
clone_size: .
cdr3_aa: CASSFTGTPDGYTF
cdr3_nt: TGTGCCAGCAGTTTTACCGGGACACCAGATGGCTACACCTTC

j_call: TRBJ1-1
d_call: .
v_call: TRBV6-1
clone_size: .
cdr3_aa: CASSDGGKNTEAFF
cdr3_nt: TGTGCCAGCAGTGATGGAGGGAAGAACACTGAAGCTTTCTTT

j_call: TRBJ2-5
d_call: TRBD1
v_call: TRBV18
clone_size: .
cdr3_aa: CASSSSWDSTQYF
cdr3_nt: TGTGCCAGCTCATCCTCTTGGGACAGCACCCAGTACTTC

j_call: TRBJ1-5
d_call: .
v_call: TRBV6-1
clone_size: .
cdr3_aa: CASSPNSNQPQHF
cdr3_nt: TGTGCCAGCAGCCCCAATAGCAATCAGCCCCAGCATTTT

j_call: TRBJ2-7
d_call: TRBD1
v_call: TRBV25-1
clone_size: .
cdr3_aa: CASSEWGTGDEQYF
cdr3_nt: TGTGCCAGCAGTGAATGGGGGACAGGGGACGAGCAGTACTTC

j_call: TRBJ2-2
d_call: .
v_call: TRBV4-1
clone_size: .
cdr3_aa: CASSLSFTGELFF
cdr3_nt: TGCGCCAGCAGCCTATCCTTCACCGGGGAGCTGTTTTTT

j_call: TRBJ1-1
d_call: .
v_call: TRBV7-2
clone_size: .
cdr3_aa: CASSLRQANTEAFF
cdr3_nt: TGTGCCAGCAGCTTACGGCAGGCGAACACTGAAGCTTTCTTT

j_call: TRBJ1-4
d_call: .
v_call: TRBV19
clone_size: .
cdr3_aa: CASNPSGNEKLFF
cdr3_nt: TGTGCCAGTAATCCCTCGGGGAATGAAAAACTGTTTTTT

j_call: TRBJ1-2
d_call: .
v_call: TRBV10-3
clone_size: .
cdr3_aa: CAISESTGSGYTF
cdr3_nt: TGTGCCATCAGTGAGTCGACAGGAAGTGGCTACACCTTC

j_call: TRBJ2-4
d_call: TRBD1
v_call: TRBV30
clone_size: .
cdr3_aa: CAWGTGDLAKNIQYF
cdr3_nt: TGTGCCTGGGGGACAGGGGACCTAGCCAAAAACATTCAGTACTTC

j_call: TRBJ2-7
d_call: .
v_call: TRBV6-5
clone_size: .
cdr3_aa: CASSSAQGLIEQYF
cdr3_nt: TGTGCCAGCAGTAGTGCCCAGGGTCTCATCGAGCAGTACTTC

j_call: TRBJ1-5
d_call: .
v_call: TRBV5-5
clone_size: .
cdr3_aa: CASSSWLIQPQHF
cdr3_nt: TGTGCCAGCAGCTCCTGGCTGATTCAGCCCCAGCATTTT

j_call: TRBJ2-1
d_call: .
v_call: TRBV7-3
clone_size: .
cdr3_aa: CASSLGQKYNEQFF
cdr3_nt: TGTGCCAGCAGCTTAGGCCAGAAATACAATGAGCAGTTCTTC

j_call: TRBJ2-7
d_call: .
v_call: TRBV7-8
clone_size: .
cdr3_aa: CASSPATASSEQYF
cdr3_nt: TGTGCCAGCAGCCCAGCGACGGCTAGCTCCGAGCAGTACTTC

j_call: TRBJ2-1
d_call: .
v_call: TRBV6-5
clone_size: .
cdr3_aa: CASSKRGLQNEQFF
cdr3_nt: TGTGCCAGCAGTAAAAGGGGACTGCAGAATGAGCAGTTCTTC

j_call: TRBJ2-5
d_call: .
v_call: TRBV7-7
clone_size: .
cdr3_aa: CASSLSPQVQTQYF
cdr3_nt: TGTGCTAGCAGCTTAAGTCCACAGGTCCAGACCCAGTACTTC

j_call: TRBJ2-4
d_call: TRBD1
v_call: TRBV18
clone_size: .
cdr3_aa: CASSPGTGWNIQYF
cdr3_nt: TGTGCCAGCTCACCAGGGACAGGGTGGAACATTCAGTACTTC

j_call: TRBJ2-5
d_call: TRBD2
v_call: TRBV11-3
clone_size: once
cdr3_aa: CASSSGTSGLDQETQYF
cdr3_nt: TGTGCCAGCAGCTCTGGGACTAGCGGCTTGGACCAAGAGACCCAGTACTTC

j_call: TRBJ2-1
d_call: TRBD2
v_call: TRBV7-8
clone_size: .
cdr3_aa: CASSLGGGLYNEQFF
cdr3_nt: TGTGCCAGCAGCTTAGGCGGGGGGCTTTACAATGAGCAGTTCTTC

j_call: TRBJ1-1
d_call: .
v_call: TRBV19
clone_size: .
cdr3_aa: CASTTRVGTEAFF
cdr3_nt: TGTGCCAGCACGACTAGGGTGGGGACTGAAGCTTTCTTT

j_call: TRBJ1-2
d_call: .
v_call: TRBV11-1
clone_size: .
cdr3_aa: CASTFNLNYGYTF
cdr3_nt: TGTGCCAGCACCTTCAATCTAAACTATGGCTACACCTTC

j_call: TRBJ2-7
d_call: TRBD2
v_call: TRBV10-3
clone_size: .
cdr3_aa: CAISGTSGRDEQYF
cdr3_nt: TGTGCCATCAGTGGGACTAGCGGGCGGGACGAGCAGTACTTC

j_call: TRBJ1-1
d_call: .
v_call: TRBV6-4
clone_size: .
cdr3_aa: CASSDTPGNTEAFF
cdr3_nt: TGTGCCAGCAGTGACACGCCGGGGAACACTGAAGCTTTCTTT

j_call: TRBJ2-4
d_call: .
v_call: TRBV28
clone_size: few
cdr3_aa: CASSLAGAENIQYF
cdr3_nt: TGTGCCAGCAGTTTAGCGGGCGCAGAGAACATTCAGTACTTC

j_call: TRBJ2-2
d_call: TRBD2
v_call: TRBV19
clone_size: .
cdr3_aa: CASRVGGENTGELFF
cdr3_nt: TGTGCCAGTAGGGTTGGGGGGGAGAACACCGGGGAGCTGTTTTTT

j_call: TRBJ2-3
d_call: .
v_call: TRBV19
clone_size: .
cdr3_aa: CASSIAGVTDTQYF
cdr3_nt: TGTGCCAGTAGTATAGCCGGGGTGACAGATACGCAGTATTTT

j_call: TRBJ2-7
d_call: TRBD1
v_call: TRBV7-2
clone_size: few
cdr3_aa: CASSSIDRAYEQYF
cdr3_nt: TGTGCCAGCAGCTCCATTGACAGGGCCTACGAGCAGTACTTC

j_call: TRBJ1-4
d_call: TRBD1
v_call: TRBV5-4
clone_size: .
cdr3_aa: CASSLTGDFTTNEKLFF
cdr3_nt: TGTGCCAGCAGCTTGACAGGGGACTTTACAACTAATGAAAAACTGTTTTTT

j_call: TRBJ2-5
d_call: .
v_call: TRBV6-5
clone_size: .
cdr3_aa: CASSYSGGAGRETQYF
cdr3_nt: TGTGCCAGCAGTTACTCGGGGGGGGCGGGACGAGAGACCCAGTACTTC

j_call: TRBJ2-7
d_call: .
v_call: TRBV5-6
clone_size: .
cdr3_aa: CASSWGLYEQYF
cdr3_nt: TGTGCCAGCAGCTGGGGACTTTACGAGCAGTACTTC

j_call: TRBJ1-1
d_call: .
v_call: TRBV19
clone_size: .
cdr3_aa: CASSPRQVVGEAFF
cdr3_nt: TGTGCCAGTAGTCCACGACAGGTGGTGGGTGAAGCTTTCTTT

j_call: TRBJ2-3
d_call: TRBD1
v_call: TRBV19
clone_size: .
cdr3_aa: CASSADRGTDTQYF
cdr3_nt: TGTGCCAGTAGCGCGGACAGGGGAACAGATACGCAGTATTTT

j_call: TRBJ2-6
d_call: .
v_call: TRBV15
clone_size: .
cdr3_aa: CATSRLVGANVLTF
cdr3_nt: TGTGCCACCAGCCGACTGGTTGGGGCCAACGTCCTGACTTTC

j_call: TRBJ1-2
d_call: TRBD1
v_call: TRBV7-9
clone_size: .
cdr3_aa: CASSPQGARYGYTF
cdr3_nt: TGTGCCAGCAGCCCCCAGGGGGCGCGGTATGGCTACACCTTC

j_call: TRBJ1-3
d_call: .
v_call: TRBV19
clone_size: .
cdr3_aa: CASTPNGNTIYF
cdr3_nt: TGTGCCAGTACCCCAAATGGAAACACCATATATTTT

j_call: TRBJ1-2
d_call: .
v_call: TRBV2
clone_size: .
cdr3_aa: CASNPRGAEGYTF
cdr3_nt: TGTGCCAGCAACCCCCGGGGGGCGGAAGGCTACACCTTC